What follows are 2 T cell receptor beta chains derived from one specimen sequenced in a study of cytomegalovirus exposure and HLA in healthy donors. With 60 Vbeta and 13 Jbeta primers, the PCR was carried out. Only in-frame clones appear in the TCRdb table, and some are missing; sequencing was by immunoSEQ multiplex PCR. The sample records about 95,000 clones, 70% to 85% being singletons. Sample: PBMCs. These receptors all stem from a man aged 25 to 45 in good health and CMV-seropositive.

The genes are TRBV5-4 and TRBJ2-7, with D possibly matching TRBD1 (5 bases). The CDR3 has 14 amino acids. Germline V gene sequence: CDR1 SGHNT, CDR2 YYREEE (reference sequence). V shed 4 bases and J shed 2 bases, with 13 bases lying between them. CDR3 residues: CASSHTGHTYEQYF. In nucleotides, the CDR3 is TGTGCCAGCAGCCACACCGGACATACCTACGAGCAGTACTTC. Filled out from reference TRBV5-4 and TRBJ2-7, the complete variable domain reads ETGVTQSPTHLIKTRGQQVTLRCSSQSGHNTVSWYQQALGQGPQFIFQYYREEENGRGNFPPRFSGLQFPNYSSELNVNALELDDSALYLCASSHTGHTYEQYFGPGTRLTVT.

The chain recombines TRBV10-3 with TRBJ2-1, with D possibly TRBD2 on 6 matching bases. The germline gives CDR1 ENHRY, CDR2 SYGVKD. The CDR3 spans 12 residues. V shed 4 bases and J shed 10 bases, with 11 bases lying between them. The CDR3: CAISVLSGEQFF. The CDR3 DNA sequence: TGTGCCATCAGTGTTCTGAGCGGGGAGCAGTTCTTC.